This T cell receptor beta chain was sequenced during a study of CD8 T cells in Susac syndrome (dated by TCRdb to between 2017 and 2020). For context, the study as a whole: Of the Susac syndrome patients who were sequenced, eight were in clinical remission while about six had clinically active disease. At blood withdrawal, Susac syndrome patients were either therapy-naive, taking corticosteroids (in some cases with IVIg as well), or taking IVIg alone. The study used repertoire sequencing to test whether antigen drove CD8+ T cell activation and differentiation in Susac syndrome. The clonality of the CD8+ T cell repertoire was compared across approximately 12 healthy donors, around 14 Susac syndrome patients and fewer than 16 multiple sclerosis patients. Beyond this particular receptor, the publication reports: The study acknowledged that relatively few individuals were included in the TCR sequencing and HLA analysis. In the total CD8+ and CD8+ TEMRA repertoires, sixteen and five Susac-specific public clones, respectively, were identified. Clonal expansion was observed in Susac syndrome CD8+ repertoires, with the highest expansion in CD8+ TEMRA cells and greater expansion in clinically active than in remitting patients.

In the case of this clonotype: The specificity of this receptor is unknown. It has no much larger one-base neighbor in the sample; base qualities were not kept.

RNA was extracted using the RNeasy kit, and about 0.5 to 1 ug of the RNA was reverse transcribed with random hexamers. The immunoSEQ multiplex PCR assay, covering 54 Vbeta and 13 Jbeta segments, was used to amplify TCR beta CDR3 regions. To correct PCR amplification bias, a synthetic template baseline was used for both primer optimization and computational correction. The published analysis was carried out like this. Reads were annotated to V, D and J genes according to IMGT and were analyzed with immunoSEQ Analyzer, with only productive sequences retained. Clonality was computed as one minus Shannon entropy normalized by log2 of the number of productive unique sequences. For each patient and control, public and private clones were evaluated within the 100 most prevalent clones. Susac-specific clones were defined as absent from healthy and MS cohorts, 800 to 1,200 published viral clones and other ImmuneACCESS disease sequences. TCRdb itself trimmed the public reads at Q25 with fastp, ran MiXCR and retained productive beta chains. Every CDR3 protein is listed once, alongside the most common genes and DNA of its rows. These V and J calls are TCRdb output, not the study's own analysis. This sample is represented by fewer than 85,000 distinct CDR3 sequences; 94% of them were singletons. 0.52% of the sample goes to the ten largest clones.

Peripheral blood CD8+ and CD4+ T cells from healthy donors, Susac syndrome patients and multiple sclerosis patients were profiled using high-throughput TCR beta sequencing. The Susac syndrome patients fulfilled recently defined diagnostic criteria for definite or probable disease. Bulk CD8+ and CD4+ T cells were purified by magnetic negative isolation, whereas CD8+ TEMRA cells were enriched by FACS. Blood was collected in EDTA tubes and processed within 24 hours, with PBMCs isolated through density gradient centrifugation. PBMCs destined for TCR sequencing were cryopreserved in liquid nitrogen and later thawed in a 37 °C water bath. A purity of at least 90% was achieved for sorted or isolated CD4+, CD8+ and CD8+ TEMRA cells. CDR1 and CDR2 are drawn from the germline V gene: SGHDN, FVKESK. V loses 2 bases of germline sequence and J loses 0 bases, and the interval between the two ends is 17 bases. The CDR3 contains 17 residues, cysteine and phenylalanine counted. Only CDR3 DNA remains: 51 bases, in frame from the first base.

The sequenced sample was CD8+ T cells from PBMCs. The chain was built from TRBV14 and TRBJ2-7, and TRBD2 may be the D gene, going by 7 matching bases. The sequence came from a human donor with Susac syndrome. The CDR3 here reads CASSQSFEGGFSYEQYF. The DNA is as follows: TGTGCCAGCAGCCAATCTTTCGAGGGGGGGTTCTCCTACGAGCAGTACTTC.